This TCR beta chain was profiled in a study of blood T cells in healthy people across ages. Per sample, at least 6 micrograms of total RNA were extracted. It was with a sample-barcoded 5' primer and a J-beta primer mix that a second PCR of roughly 7 to 12 cycles was run. A template-switch adaptor with 12 random nucleotides tagged each cDNA molecule. TCRdb redid the calling of the 5' RACE reads with MiXCR, one entry per CDR3 protein. The repertoire holds hundreds of thousands of distinct CDR3 sequences, with 45% to 50% as singletons. General study points: Diversity figures based on one million T cells were deemed too low. Whereas aged donors had fewer naive CD4+ cells, long-lived donors had more of them and higher diversity.

The length of the CDR3 is 15 residues. V dropped 6 bases and J dropped 3; count of bases not matched to a gene: 11. The germline gives CDR1 DFQATT, CDR2 SNEGSKA (reference sequence). This clonotype was found once. Its matching antigen is unknown. The TCR originated in a woman in her fifties or sixties in good health. This sequence joins TRBV20-1 and TRBJ1-5; 7 bases agree with TRBD1. The sample comprised blood. The CDR3 DNA reads as TGCAGTGCAACCCTTGGACAGGCCTTCAATCAGCCCCAGCATTTT. This sequence encodes CSATLGQAFNQPQHF.